Below, 29 T cell receptor beta chains from the same sample are listed, as sequenced in a study of blood T cell repertoires in COVID-19. Assay used: immunoSEQ multiplex PCR; TCRdb lists only in-frame clones, some missing. The data hold about 100,000 clones, with around 82% observed a single time. Sequencing was performed on peripheral blood. These receptors all come from a human donor in a cohort sampled during active COVID-19.

The chain combines TRBV24-1 with TRBJ2-2; 8 bases map to TRBD2. Germline assignment: CDR1 KGHDR and CDR2 SFDVKD. The CDR3 spans 16 residues. After removal of 4 bases from V and 6 bases from J, the junction contained 9 bases not matched to a gene. Here the CDR3 reads CATSDPGLVRSGELFF. CDR3 sequence (DNA): TGTGCCACCAGTGACCCGGGACTAGTACGTTCCGGGGAGCTGTTTTTT.

The CDR3: CASAGLTANEKLFF. CDR3 sequence (DNA): TGTGCCAGTGCAGGGTTAACAGCTAATGAAAAACTGTTTTTT. The V call is TRBV6-5, the J call TRBJ1-4, with D perhaps matching TRBD1 (5 bases). This CDR3 spans 14 amino acids. CDR1 and CDR2 from the germline V gene are MNHEY and SVGAGI. Trimming removed 9 bases at V and 3 bases at J, with 14 bases between.

The chain links TRBV6-5 to TRBJ2-5, with 8 bases that match TRBD1. This CDR3 has 12 residues. The germline V gene encodes CDR1 MNHEY and CDR2 SVGAGI. Unmatched junction bases numbered 1, after V lost 6 bases and J lost 4 bases. CDR3 region: CASSDRGETQYF. CDR3 nucleotide sequence: TGTGCCAGCAGCGACAGGGGAGAGACCCAGTACTTC.

The chain links TRBV28 to TRBJ2-7; D call uncertain. Germline CDR1 and CDR2: MDHEN and SYDVKM. V was shortened by 3 bases and J by 0 bases, with 9 bases between the two germline ends. There are 14 residues in the CDR3. The CDR3 loop reads CASSFSGSSYEQYF. The CDR3 DNA is TGTGCCAGCAGTTTTTCAGGCAGCTCCTACGAGCAGTACTTC.

This chain connects TRBV28 to TRBJ2-7; the match to TRBD2 covers 9 bases. This CDR3 has 16 residues. Germline V gene data show CDR1 as MDHEN and CDR2 as SYDVKM. Losses at the gene ends were 2 bases for V and 0 bases for J; bases not matched to a gene: 5. CDR3 sequence reads: CASSLMRGGDSYEQYF. The CDR3, as DNA: TGTGCCAGCAGTTTAATGCGGGGGGGGGACTCCTACGAGCAGTACTTC.

The chain couples TRBV2 to TRBJ2-2; the match to TRBD1 covers 8 bases. Germline CDR1 SNHLY, CDR2 FYNNEI. The trim removed 0 bases at V and 7 bases at J, leaving 7 bases unmatched. The CDR3 is made up of 16 amino acids. The CDR3 nucleotides are TGTGCCAGCAGTGAAGCGCTTCAGGGGGCTGGCGGGGAGCTGTTTTTT. Translating gives CASSEALQGAGGELFF.

This clone appeared many times. The chain joins TRBV30 to TRBJ1-6, with a possible D match to TRBD1 (6 bases). V was clipped by 3 bases and J by 10 bases, with 16 bases between them. The germline gives CDR1 GTSNPN, CDR2 SVGIG (reference sequence). CDR3 size: 14 residues. This chain's CDR3 is CAWRLNRAISPLHF. CDR3 nucleotides: TGTGCCTGGAGGTTAAACAGGGCCATATCACCCCTCCACTTT.

V usage is TRBV9 and J usage is TRBJ1-1; D unclear. V shed 0 bases and J shed 1 base, with 7 bases lying between them. The germline CDR1 and CDR2 sequences are SGDLS and YYNGEE. This CDR3 has 14 residues. CDR3 sequence (DNA): TGTGCCAGCAGCGTAGCTTCGGGGAACACTGAAGCTTTCTTT. Residues: CASSVASGNTEAFF.

The chain has TRBV9 and TRBJ2-2, with 12 positions matching TRBD2. V lost 0 bases and J lost 7; bases outside the gene matches: 7. This CDR3 contains 17 residues. CDR1 and CDR2 from the germline V gene are SGDLS and YYNGEE. CDR3 nucleotide sequence: TGTGCCAGCAGCGTAGGAAAGCTAGCGGGAGGGGACGGGGAGCTGTTTTTT. The encoded protein is CASSVGKLAGGDGELFF.

The CDR3 DNA reads TGTGCCAGGACTGGACCGGGGGAGACCCAGTACTTC. Translated: CARTGPGETQYF. The V call is TRBV24-1, the J call TRBJ2-5; tentative D call: TRBD2 (5 bases). The CDR3 is made up of 12 amino acids. Trimming stripped 11 bases from V and 5 bases from J, with 14 bases between. The germline V gene has CDR1 KGHDR and CDR2 SFDVKD.

The gene calls are TRBV5-5 and TRBJ2-1, with 8 bases matching TRBD2. Trimming cost V 5 bases and J 5 bases; bases outside gene matches: 6. Germline V gene lookup returns CDR1 SGHKS and CDR2 YYEKEE (reference sequence). This CDR3 region has 14 residues. CDR3 in amino acids: CASRPGLVNNEQFF. The CDR3 DNA reads TGTGCCAGCAGGCCGGGACTAGTCAACAATGAGCAGTTCTTC.

V and J are TRBV16 and TRBJ1-2, with 7 positions matching TRBD1. Trimming took 0 bases from V and 4 from J; bases not matched to a gene: 5. There are 15 residues in the CDR3. Looked up from germline, CDR1 is KGHSY and CDR2 is FQNENV. Here the CDR3 reads CASSQSEGAIYGYTF. As DNA, the CDR3 is TGTGCCAGCAGCCAATCCGAGGGGGCGATCTATGGCTACACCTTC.

The rearrangement uses TRBV2 and TRBJ2-3; perhaps TRBD2 as D (5 bases). V dropped 10 bases and J dropped 5 bases, with 19 bases sitting between them. The CDR3 has 14 amino acids. Germline V CDR1 and CDR2: SNHLY, FYNNEI. This CDR3 reads CAIPEVVGGDTQYF. DNA of the CDR3: TGTGCCATCCCGGAGGTGGTGGGCGGAGATACGCAGTATTTT.

The CDR3 DNA is TGTGCCAGCAGCTTAGATGCTGCCAGGGGTTACTACGAGCAGTACGTC. The encoded protein is CASSLDAARGYYEQYV. The chain recombines TRBV11-2 with TRBJ2-7; tentatively, D is TRBD1 (6 bases). The CDR3 is 16 residues long. Per germline, CDR1 SGHAT and CDR2 FQNNGV. Trimming left V 0 bases short and J 3 bases short, with 15 bases between.

This clone was detected only once. The rearrangement uses TRBV21-1 and TRBJ2-7; the DNA was not used to check the table's D call, TRBD1. TRBV21-1 has pseudogene status. The CDR3 contains 12 residues. CDR3 residues: CASSIGRLEQYF. The CDR3 bases are TGTGCCAGCAGCATTGGGCGTCTCGAGCAGTACTTC.

The rearrangement uses TRBV2 and TRBJ1-4; no reliable D call. The V and J ends lost 6 bases and 8 bases respectively, with 13 bases between them. There are 13 residues in the CDR3. Germline V gene lookup returns CDR1 SNHLY and CDR2 FYNNEI. The CDR3 DNA follows: TGTGCCAGCAGCGTATTGACACCAGAAAAACTGTTTTTT. Protein product: CASSVLTPEKLFF.

The chain employs TRBV6-5 and TRBJ2-4; 7 bases agree with TRBD2. The CDR3 length is 12 residues. Losses at the gene ends were 10 bases for V and 9 bases for J; bases not matched to a gene: 9. The germline V gene has CDR1 MNHEY and CDR2 SVGAGI. The CDR3 region is CATAGLSSIQYF. The CDR3 DNA reads as TGTGCCACAGCGGGACTTTCGAGCATTCAGTACTTC.

The V gene is TRBV3-1 (or the pseudogene TRBV3-2), the J gene TRBJ1-6; TRBD1 matches at 7 bases. The length of the CDR3 is 14 residues. Germline values: CDR1 LGHDT, CDR2 YNNKEL (reference sequence). V shed 2 bases and J 9 bases; nucleotides not matched to a gene: 4. The CDR3 DNA sequence: TGTGCCAGCAGCCAAAGGGACAGTAGTTCACCCCTCCACTTT. As protein: CASSQRDSSSPLHF.

This clone was recorded a few times. The chain couples TRBV3-1 (or the pseudogene TRBV3-2) to TRBJ2-1; 9 positions agree with TRBD2. V was pared by 4 bases and J by 9 bases, with 10 bases of the junction left unmatched. This CDR3 is built from 15 residues. CDR1 and CDR2 from the germline V gene are LGHDT and YNNKEL (reference sequence). CDR3 loop: CASSPLAGAAGEQFF. CDR3 nucleotide sequence: TGTGCCAGCAGCCCATTAGCGGGAGCAGCCGGTGAGCAGTTCTTC.

The rearrangement uses TRBV4-1 and TRBJ1-3; 11 positions agree with TRBD1. The germline V gene encodes CDR1 MGHRA and CDR2 YSYEKL. The CDR3 covers 17 residues. Germline trimming cut 3 bases from V and 7 bases from J; bases unmatched to any gene: 11. The CDR3 protein is CASSQPSGQGARNTIYF. DNA of the CDR3: TGCGCCAGCAGCCAGCCGTCCGGACAGGGGGCCCGGAACACCATATATTTT.

This clone was seen a handful of times. This sequence joins TRBV6-5 and TRBJ2-1; D is ambiguous. The V gene's germline CDR1 is MNHEY and CDR2 SVGAGI. Trimming took off 0 bases at V and 7 bases at J, with 13 bases between the two ends. This CDR3 is 15 amino acids long. CDR3 in DNA: TGTGCCAGCAGTTACTCGGTGAAAACTCTGAATGAGCAGTTCTTC. Protein sequence: CASSYSVKTLNEQFF.

This chain connects TRBV21-1 to TRBJ2-7; the table's D call, TRBD2, has no DNA check behind it. TRBV21-1 is flagged as a pseudogene. The CDR3 runs 12 residues. DNA for the CDR3: TGTGCCAGCAGTTTAAACGGGAACGAGCAGTACGTC. Its translation is CASSLNGNEQYV.

The chain recombines TRBV5-8 with TRBJ2-1; D is uncertain. The CDR3 runs to 16 residues. V was cut by 1 base and J by 6 bases, with 17 bases left in between. Germline V CDR1 and CDR2: SGHTS, YDEGEE. CDR3 region: CASSLFFVLSSNEQFF. The CDR3 nucleotides are TGTGCCAGCAGCTTGTTTTTCGTCCTTTCGAGCAATGAGCAGTTCTTC.

This clone was seen more than once but under ten times. The gene calls are TRBV6-2 or TRBV6-3 and TRBJ1-5; TRBD1 aligns across 9 bases. V lost 7 bases to trimming and J lost 4 bases; unmatched junction nucleotides: 5. Germline V gene sequence: CDR1 MNHEY, CDR2 SVGEGT. The CDR3 spans 14 residues. The CDR3 DNA follows: TGTGCCAGCATCCCGACAGGGGGTAATCAGCCCCAGCATTTT. Residues: CASIPTGGNQPQHF.

V is TRBV18 and J is TRBJ2-2, with D possibly being TRBD1 (7 bases). Germline loops: CDR1 KGHSH, CDR2 LQKENI. CDR3 length equals 15 residues. V gave up 4 bases and J gave up 4 bases, with 13 bases separating them. The CDR3 sequence: CASSLRQGLTGELFF. The CDR3 region has the DNA TGTGCCAGCTCACTCCGACAGGGACTCACCGGGGAGCTGTTTTTT.

CDR3 loop: CASSQSSGGETNEQFF. The CDR3 DNA is TGCGCCAGCAGCCAATCCTCGGGGGGCGAAACCAATGAGCAGTTCTTC. This chain joins TRBV4-3 and TRBJ2-1; TRBD2 might be the D (7 bases). The CDR3 is made up of 16 amino acids. Germline lookup yields CDR1 LGHNA and CDR2 YSLEER. V was trimmed by 2 bases and J by 6 bases, leaving 17 bases between them.

The chain uses TRBV6-5 and TRBJ1-2; maybe TRBD1 (6 bases). Germline CDR1 is MNHEY and CDR2 is SVGAGI. The CDR3 sequence is 15 residues long. Trimming cost V 0 bases and J 5 bases, with 13 bases left between them. The CDR3 DNA sequence: TGTGCCAGCAGTTACTCGAGTCAGGGGAGATATGGCTACACCTTC. It yields the protein CASSYSSQGRYGYTF.

This clone has just one count. The chain employs TRBV2 and TRBJ2-1, with D uncertain. Trimming left V 6 bases short and J 1 base short, with 4 bases between. Germline V gives CDR1 SNHLY, CDR2 FYNNEI. The CDR3 loop spans 12 amino acids. CDR3 coding DNA: TGTGCCAGCAGCAGGTCCTACAATGAGCAGTTCTTC. It is translated as CASSRSYNEQFF.

CDR3 sequence: CASSIVGEGGNQPQHF. The CDR3 nucleotides are TGTGCCAGTAGTATTGTGGGGGAGGGAGGTAATCAGCCCCAGCATTTT. The rearrangement uses TRBV19 and TRBJ1-5; a weak D match, TRBD1 (5 bases). V shed 3 bases and J shed 4 bases, with 16 bases lying between them. CDR1 is LNHDA and CDR2 is SQIVND in the germline V gene (reference sequence). This CDR3 contains 16 residues.